This is a list of T cell receptor beta chains from one sample in a study of early T cells in non-severe SARS-CoV-2 infection. MiXCR was run by TCRdb on the 5' RACE reads, yielding one entry per CDR3 protein. The sample lists approximately 75,000 distinct CDR3 sequences; around 13% were seen once. This sample comprised whole blood, obtained at baseline. All receptors derive from an adult who was a healthcare worker with PCR-confirmed SARS-CoV-2 infection or an uninfected control (not recorded which). Both conserved end residues are part of each CDR3. D genes are given only for firm matches. Not all rows give a size; the values are once, few, many and, for expanded clones, a class.

DNA: TGCAGCGGAATGGGGGGTTACAATGAGCAGTTCTTC
CDR3: CSGMGGYNEQFF
J: TRBJ2-1
D: .
V: TRBV29-1
size: .

DNA: TGCAGTGCTACCTTAGGGACAGGGACTGAAGCTTTCTTT
CDR3: CSATLGTGTEAFF
J: TRBJ1-1
D: TRBD1
V: TRBV20-1
size: .

DNA: TGTGCCAGCCGTCGGGACGAAAACATTCAGTACTTC
CDR3: CASRRDENIQYF
J: TRBJ2-4
D: .
V: TRBV11-2
size: few

DNA: TGCAGTGCTAGATCGGCAGGGCTCTCGACCTACGAGCAGTACTTC
CDR3: CSARSAGLSTYEQYF
J: TRBJ2-7
D: .
V: TRBV20-1
size: few

DNA: TGTGCCAGCAGCGTAGGGCCCTCTTTCCAAGAGACCCAGTACTTC
CDR3: CASSVGPSFQETQYF
J: TRBJ2-5
D: .
V: TRBV9
size: .

DNA: TGTGCCAGCAGCCCCGACAGGGGGCTGAATGGCTACACCTTC
CDR3: CASSPDRGLNGYTF
J: TRBJ1-2
D: TRBD1
V: TRBV3-1
size: .

DNA: TGCAGTGCTGCACTTAGCGGGAGGATACACAATGAGCAGTTCTTC
CDR3: CSAALSGRIHNEQFF
J: TRBJ2-1
D: TRBD2
V: TRBV20-1
size: many

DNA: TGTGCCTGGAGGGCTCAGGGGTACCAGAACTATGGCTACACCTTC
CDR3: CAWRAQGYQNYGYTF
J: TRBJ1-2
D: .
V: TRBV30
size: .

DNA: TGTGCCAGCAGCTTAGACAGCGGGGGTGCGGGTAATGAGCAGTTCTTC
CDR3: CASSLDSGGAGNEQFF
J: TRBJ2-1
D: TRBD2
V: TRBV7-9
size: few

DNA: TGTGCCAGCAGTGCTCAGGGTCGCACAGATACGCAGTATTTT
CDR3: CASSAQGRTDTQYF
J: TRBJ2-3
D: .
V: TRBV25-1
size: .

DNA: TGTGCCAGCAGCCAAACCAGCGTGATCGGGGAGCTGTTTTTT
CDR3: CASSQTSVIGELFF
J: TRBJ2-2
D: .
V: TRBV12-3/TRBV12-4
size: .

DNA: TGCAGTGCTGAGAGAGGGGACCTTAACTATGGCTACACCTTC
CDR3: CSAERGDLNYGYTF
J: TRBJ1-2
D: .
V: TRBV20-1
size: .

DNA: TGTGCCAGCAGCCCCATAGCGGGACCCACCGGGGAGCTGTTTTTT
CDR3: CASSPIAGPTGELFF
J: TRBJ2-2
D: TRBD2
V: TRBV9
size: many

DNA: TGTGCCAGCAGCCGCAGGGGGCAAGAGACCCAGTACTTC
CDR3: CASSRRGQETQYF
J: TRBJ2-5
D: TRBD1
V: TRBV5-6
size: many

DNA: TGCAGTGCTAGAGATCAGGTAGCGGGATCTGGGGCCAACGTCCTGACTTTC
CDR3: CSARDQVAGSGANVLTF
J: TRBJ2-6
D: TRBD2
V: TRBV20-1
size: many

DNA: TGCAGTGCTAGCTTCGGCTCCCCCACCTTC
CDR3: CSASFGSPTF
J: TRBJ1-2
D: .
V: TRBV20-1
size: .

DNA: TGTGCCACCAGTGATTACCTCGAGGGGGATGAGCAGTTCTTC
CDR3: CATSDYLEGDEQFF
J: TRBJ2-1
D: .
V: TRBV24-1
size: .

DNA: .
CDR3: CASRRWGRGIEAFF
J: TRBJ1-1
D: .
V: TRBV21-1
size: few

DNA: TGTGCCAGTAGTCCTCGCAGGAGCGGCTACACCTTC
CDR3: CASSPRRSGYTF
J: TRBJ1-2
D: .
V: TRBV19
size: many

DNA: TGCGCCAGCAGCCTGGAAGATGTAGATACGCAGTATTTT
CDR3: CASSLEDVDTQYF
J: TRBJ2-3
D: .
V: TRBV5-1
size: .

DNA: TGTGCCAGCAGTTTGGACAAAAGGAACACTGAAGCTTTCTTT
CDR3: CASSLDKRNTEAFF
J: TRBJ1-1
D: .
V: TRBV27
size: .

DNA: TGTGCCAGCAGCTTAAGGGTAGCGGGAGCATGGGAGCAGTTCTTC
CDR3: CASSLRVAGAWEQFF
J: TRBJ2-1
D: TRBD2
V: TRBV7-3
size: .

DNA: TGTGCCAGCAGTTTCAGGAACAGGGGCACTGAAGCTTTCTTT
CDR3: CASSFRNRGTEAFF
J: TRBJ1-1
D: TRBD1
V: TRBV27
size: .

DNA: TGTGCCAGCAGAGGCAGGGCCTTCTATGGCTACACCTTC
CDR3: CASRGRAFYGYTF
J: TRBJ1-2
D: .
V: TRBV28
size: .

DNA: TGTGCCAGCAGCTCACGGGGCCAGGGCCAAGAGACCCAGTACTTC
CDR3: CASSSRGQGQETQYF
J: TRBJ2-5
D: .
V: TRBV28
size: few

DNA: TGTGCCAGCAGTGAATCCATTAGGGCTTTCTTT
CDR3: CASSESIRAFF
J: TRBJ1-1
D: .
V: TRBV6-1
size: many

DNA: TGTGCCAGCAGCCCCAGGCAGCTAGCGAACACCGGGGAGCTGTTTTTT
CDR3: CASSPRQLANTGELFF
J: TRBJ2-2
D: .
V: TRBV7-2
size: .

DNA: TGCAGTGCTTTTACGATGGGAGGGTCCTATAATTCACCCCTCCACTTT
CDR3: CSAFTMGGSYNSPLHF
J: TRBJ1-6
D: .
V: TRBV20-1
size: few

DNA: TGTGCCAGCAGCGGGGACTTTTACGAGCAGTACTTC
CDR3: CASSGDFYEQYF
J: TRBJ2-7
D: .
V: TRBV11-2
size: few

DNA: TGTGCCAGCAGTTTGATTGGTAGGGGCTACGGCTACACCTTC
CDR3: CASSLIGRGYGYTF
J: TRBJ1-2
D: .
V: TRBV28
size: .

DNA: TGTGCCAGTAGTATCGGGACTAGCGCCTACGAGCAGTACTTC
CDR3: CASSIGTSAYEQYF
J: TRBJ2-7
D: TRBD2
V: TRBV19
size: .

DNA: TGTGCCACCAGCAGAGATCAGGAGACCCAGTACTTC
CDR3: CATSRDQETQYF
J: TRBJ2-5
D: .
V: TRBV15
size: many

DNA: TGTGCCAGCAGTTATAAGGCGACAGATACGCAGTATTTT
CDR3: CASSYKATDTQYF
J: TRBJ2-3
D: .
V: TRBV27
size: few

DNA: TGCAGTGCCAGAGATCAAAAGGGGTCACCCCTCCACTTT
CDR3: CSARDQKGSPLHF
J: TRBJ1-6
D: .
V: TRBV20-1
size: once

DNA: TGCAGTGCTGGTAGCGGGAGCGCGCCCTACAATGAGCAGTTCTTC
CDR3: CSAGSGSAPYNEQFF
J: TRBJ2-1
D: TRBD2
V: TRBV20-1
size: .

DNA: TGCGCCAGCAGCCTAACAGGGATAACCGGGGAGCTGTTTTTT
CDR3: CASSLTGITGELFF
J: TRBJ2-2
D: .
V: TRBV5-1
size: .

DNA: TGTGCCAGCAGCCTCAATAACTATGGCTACACCTTC
CDR3: CASSLNNYGYTF
J: TRBJ1-2
D: .
V: TRBV28
size: many

DNA: TGTGCCTGGAGGAAGGGGACAGCGGGGGAGCAGTACTTC
CDR3: CAWRKGTAGEQYF
J: TRBJ2-7
D: .
V: TRBV30
size: few

DNA: TGTGCCAGCAGCTTAGATGTCAGGGTGAACACTGAAGCTTTCTTT
CDR3: CASSLDVRVNTEAFF
J: TRBJ1-1
D: .
V: TRBV7-9
size: .

DNA: TGCAGTGCTAGCCGTTCGGTAGCCAAAAACATTCAGTACTTC
CDR3: CSASRSVAKNIQYF
J: TRBJ2-4
D: .
V: TRBV20-1
size: .